A single TCR beta chain is shown here with its context. The antigen remains unidentified. The V and J ends lost 3 bases and 5 bases respectively, with 10 bases between them. Germline V lookup: CDR1 GTSNPN, CDR2 SVGIG (reference sequence). The CDR3 runs to 12 residues. The sample originates from a study of human T cells and chemical hapten exposure. Study context: TCR yields per sample varied mostly from small pooled library volume differences. The study's findings and limits: Significantly more large CDR3 similarity clusters arose among expanded TCRs than among controls.

It was the library that attached unique molecular identifiers to individual cDNA molecules. TCRdb passed the RACE reads through MiXCR, listing each CDR3 protein once. Among over 50,000 distinct CDR3 sequences listed, around 10% were seen once. The time point was: patch test 1, 2 weeks after DPC sensitization. The treatment denotes: therapeutic diphenylcyclopropenone sensitization with weekly scalp DPC. Total RNA extraction was carried out from unfractionated whole blood. Alopecia patients deemed DPC-suitable, aged 18 to 70, excluding pregnancy. This chain uses TRBV30 with TRBJ1-1; D not certain. The sequences come from whole blood, collected in connection with sensitization to the hapten diphenylcyclopropenone (DPC). The receptor's source is a woman aged 35 to 49 with alopecia areata. Some clones in this sample may be carry-over from other donors' samples. CDR3 nucleotides: TGTGCCTGGAGCGCGGGGTTGACTGAAGCTTTCTTT. It translates to CAWSAGLTEAFF.